This record looks at one TCR beta chain sequence and its context. Its antigen is unidentified. A sample-barcoded 5' primer and a J-beta primer mix were used in a second PCR of about 7 to 12 cycles. TCRdb used MiXCR to reprocess the 5' RACE reads, holding one entry per CDR3 protein. The sample carries around 1.5 million distinct CDR3 sequences, approximately 60% recorded once. This sample was included in a study of blood T cells in healthy people across ages. Findings of the study overall: In these data, TCR beta diversity tracked strongly with naive T cell percentage.

Losses at the gene ends were 8 bases for V and 0 bases for J; bases not matched to a gene: 10. The CDR3 totals 18 residues. Germline CDR1 reads MNHEY; CDR2 reads SVGEGT. Material: blood. This receptor was identified in a man aged 18-30 years in good health. The chain recombines TRBV6-2 or TRBV6-3 with TRBJ2-1; 13 bases map to TRBD2. The CDR3 DNA reads TGTGCCAGCTTCGGACTAGCGGGGGCCCAGAGCTCCTACAATGAGCAGTTCTTC. It codes for CASFGLAGAQSSYNEQFF.